This entry lists 18 T cell receptor beta chains sequenced from one sample in a study of shared clonotypes between healthy human individuals. Sequenced by immunoSEQ multiplex PCR; TCRdb stores in-frame clones only, minus some. The table includes hundreds of thousands of clones, 90% to 96% detected once. Sequenced material: naive CD4+ T cells sorted from blood. Subset specified: CD45RA+ positively selected. The receptors were sampled from a woman in her twenties or thirties in good health.

The rearrangement links TRBV18 to TRBJ1-1; D uncertain. This CDR3 has 14 amino acids. CDR1 is KGHSH and CDR2 is LQKENI in the germline V gene. V was shortened by 3 bases and J by 1 base, with 9 bases between the two germline ends. The CDR3 sequence is CASSPGFQNTEAFF. CDR3 DNA sequence: TGTGCCAGCTCACCGGGGTTCCAGAACACTGAAGCTTTCTTT.

The rearrangement links TRBV18 to TRBJ1-5, with no clear D. The V and J ends lost 2 bases and 6 bases respectively, with 14 bases between them. This CDR3 is 15 amino acids long. The germline CDR1 and CDR2 sequences are KGHSH and LQKENI. CDR3 sequence reads: CASSPEEGTTQPQHF. The CDR3 region has the DNA TGTGCCAGCTCACCAGAGGAGGGTACCACTCAGCCCCAGCATTTT.

This sequence joins TRBV28 and TRBJ1-1; TRBD1 agrees at 9 bases. CDR3 length: 12 amino acids. Looked up from germline, CDR1 is MDHEN and CDR2 is SYDVKM. With V trimmed by 6 bases and J by 11 bases, 7 bases remained unmatched. CDR3 in amino acids: CASSSGTGWAFF. In nucleotides, the CDR3 is TGTGCCAGCAGCTCCGGGACAGGGTGGGCTTTCTTT.

The chain is built from TRBV5-8 and TRBJ2-1, with TRBD2 matching over 12 bases. The CDR3 covers 17 residues. Germline CDR1 SGHTS, CDR2 YDEGEE. Unmatched junction bases numbered 14, after V lost 4 bases and J lost 9 bases. The DNA for the CDR3 is TGTGCCAGCAGCCAAGGAAGGACTAGCGGGATAGTAGGTGAGCAGTTCTTC. Protein sequence: CASSQGRTSGIVGEQFF.

The chain recombines TRBV19 with TRBJ1-5, with a weak D call TRBD1 (6 bases). The CDR3 is made up of 13 amino acids. The ends were cut back, 5 bases at V and 7 bases at J, with 12 bases in the middle. The germline V gene encodes CDR1 LNHDA and CDR2 SQIVND (reference sequence). The CDR3, as DNA: TGTGCCAGTAGTTCGACAGGCGGACAGCCCCAGCATTTT. It codes for CASSSTGGQPQHF.

A single count supports this clone. The J gene is TRBJ2-2, the V gene TRBV7-9; D unresolved. Per germline, CDR1 SEHNR and CDR2 FQNEAQ (reference sequence). The CDR3 spans 15 residues. The germline V and J ends were trimmed by 5 bases and 6 bases, with 16 bases remaining between them. The CDR3 DNA follows: TGTGCCAGCAGCAAGTCGTCGCAGTTGGCCGGGGAGCTGTTTTTT. Its protein is CASSKSSQLAGELFF. Based on the CDR3 plus reference TRBV7-9 and TRBJ2-2, the full variable domain is DTGVSQNPRHKITKRGQNVTFRCDPISEHNRLYWYRQTLGQGPEFLTYFQNEAQLEKSRLLSDRFSAERPKGSFSTLEIQRTEQGDSAMYLCASSKSSQLAGELFFGEGSRLTVL.

The rearrangement links TRBV6-4 to TRBJ1-5; 9 nucleotides agree with TRBD1. The CDR3 runs to 17 residues. Germline V gene lookup returns CDR1 MRHNA and CDR2 SNTAGT. V gave up 3 bases and J gave up 3 bases; unmatched junction bases: 9. The CDR3 sequence is CASSELRGQGFNQPQHF. CDR3 sequence (DNA): TGTGCCAGCAGTGAACTCCGGGGACAGGGTTTCAATCAGCCCCAGCATTTT.

This sequence joins TRBV19 and TRBJ1-5; D may be TRBD1 (6 bases). Trimming shortened V by 11 bases and J by 1 base, and 12 bases separated the two germline ends. Per the germline V gene, CDR1 is LNHDA and CDR2 is SQIVND (reference sequence). The CDR3 is made up of 13 amino acids. CDR3 amino acids: CAVQGLSNQPQHF. The CDR3 nucleotides are TGTGCCGTCCAGGGGTTAAGCAATCAGCCCCAGCATTTT.

This clone was detected once. The chain uses TRBV28 and TRBJ1-2; D remains ambiguous. CDR3 size: 12 residues. Germline V gives CDR1 MDHEN, CDR2 SYDVKM. Trimming cost V 9 bases and J 0 bases, with 8 bases left between them. For the CDR3, the DNA is TGTGCCAGTCAACAGACTAACTATGGCTACACCTTC. Encoded protein: CASQQTNYGYTF.

Comment on this clone: One end of the junction varies from germline; a read error may be responsible. This chain uses TRBV27 with TRBJ1-4; D is possibly TRBD1 (5 bases). CDR1 is MNHEY and CDR2 is SMNVEV in the germline V gene (reference sequence). The CDR3 totals 15 residues. The DNA of the CDR3 is TGTGCCAGCAGTGAAACGGGACTCACTAATGGAAAACTGTTTTTT. It is translated as CASSETGLTNGKLFF.

To note about this clone: The sample carries other DNA sequences with the same CDR3. This rearrangement joins TRBV19 to TRBJ1-5; the D is unclear. The CDR3 contains 12 residues. The germline gives CDR1 LNHDA, CDR2 SQIVND (reference sequence). The V and J ends lost 5 bases and 0 bases respectively, with 2 bases between them. For the CDR3, the DNA is TGTGCCAGTAGTCTTAGCAATCAGCCCCAGCATTTT. Translated, it gives CASSLSNQPQHF.

The chain uses TRBV7-9 and TRBJ2-7; the match to TRBD2 covers 8 bases. Per the germline V gene, CDR1 is SEHNR and CDR2 is FQNEAQ (reference sequence). The V gene end was trimmed by 3 bases and the J gene end by 2 bases; junction bases not matched to a gene: 3. The CDR3 contains 14 residues. CDR3 sequence: CASSFDGRAYEQYF. Here the CDR3 DNA reads TGTGCCAGCAGCTTTGACGGGAGGGCCTACGAGCAGTACTTC.

The chain recombines TRBV18 with TRBJ2-3; 7 nucleotides match TRBD1. Germline V gives CDR1 KGHSH, CDR2 LQKENI. V gave up 3 bases and J gave up 3 bases; unmatched junction bases: 6. CDR3 size: 15 residues. As DNA, the CDR3 is TGTGCCAGCTCACCGGGCCGCAGGGGGACAGATACGCAGTATTTT. Its translation is CASSPGRRGTDTQYF.

The genes are TRBV7-9 and TRBJ2-1; the match to TRBD2 covers 7 bases. The germline V gene encodes CDR1 SEHNR and CDR2 FQNEAQ (reference sequence). This CDR3 has 14 amino acids. With V trimmed by 5 bases and J by 4 bases, 5 bases remained unmatched. The CDR3 sequence: CASSPSGFYNEQFF. The CDR3 nucleotides read TGTGCCAGCAGCCCTAGCGGCTTTTACAATGAGCAGTTCTTC. Full variable domain (remainder filled in from reference TRBV7-9 and TRBJ2-1): DTGVSQNPRHKITKRGQNVTFRCDPISEHNRLYWYRQTLGQGPEFLTYFQNEAQLEKSRLLSDRFSAERPKGSFSTLEIQRTEQGDSAMYLCASSPSGFYNEQFFGPGTRLTVL.

The gene calls are TRBV2 and TRBJ2-3, with D possibly matching TRBD1 (6 bases). This CDR3 is 14 amino acids long. Looked up from germline, CDR1 is SNHLY and CDR2 is FYNNEI. Trimming took off 7 bases at V and 3 bases at J, with 14 bases between the two ends. The CDR3 sequence is CASIQGWRTDTQYF. The CDR3 coding sequence is TGTGCCAGCATTCAGGGGTGGAGGACAGATACGCAGTATTTT.

The chain joins TRBV5-6 to TRBJ2-5; D is possibly TRBD2 (6 bases). The DNA matches TRBJ2-7 better at its end, which makes the J call doubtful. The CDR3 has 15 amino acids. CDR1 and CDR2 from the germline V gene are SGHDT and YYEEEE. The CDR3, as DNA: TGTGCCAGCAGCTTGTTCGGAGGGCCCTCCTACGAGCAGTACTTC. It yields the protein CASSLFGGPSYEQYF.

The chain carries TRBV18 and TRBJ2-5; D is unresolved. The tail of the sequence fits TRBJ2-7 better, so the J call may be wrong. Germline assignment: CDR1 KGHSH and CDR2 LQKENI. This CDR3 contains 16 residues. CDR3 sequence (DNA): TGTGCCAGCTCACCACAGAGTGGCGGAAGCTCCTACGAGCAGTACTTC. The encoded protein is CASSPQSGGSSYEQYF.

V gene TRBV4-1 combines with J gene TRBJ1-2; possible D gene TRBD1, 5 bases. V gave up 0 bases and J gave up 4 bases, with 18 bases separating them. Germline V lookup: CDR1 MGHRA, CDR2 YSYEKL. The CDR3 is made up of 17 amino acids. The DNA for the CDR3 is TGCGCCAGCAGCCAAGATTCCACCCTTAAGGGGCTCTATGGCTACACCTTC. Its protein is CASSQDSTLKGLYGYTF.